This TCR beta chain derives from a study of cytotoxic CD8 clonotypes in ibrutinib-treated CLL. Overall study: The subjects consisted of roughly 12 relapsed/refractory and around 15 treatment-naive individuals, with 17 to 18 IGHV unmutated. Study-wide findings and caveats: Public clonotypes, an uncommon group, contracted or remained stable on treatment.

On this clone itself: Antigen: not known.

Investigators sought sequencing depths of between 1 in 200,000 and 1 in 1 million T cells. Clones were sequenced by immunoSEQ multiplex PCR, and TCRdb holds only the in-frame ones, with some missing. This table holds approximately 350,000 clones, over 60% found once. V dropped 5 bases and J dropped 11 bases, with 18 bases sitting between them. The V gene's germline CDR1 is LNHNV and CDR2 YYDKDF (reference sequence). The CDR3 covers 13 residues. The source material was PBMCs, sampled after 36 months of ibrutinib treatment. V and J are TRBV15 and TRBJ2-5; D perhaps matches TRBD2 (5 bases). This sequence originates from a human donor with chronic lymphocytic leukemia. The CDR3 spells CATSPSTVGEQYF. The CDR3, as DNA: TGTGCCACCAGCCCTAGTACGGTGGGAGAGCAGTACTTC.